This is a list of T cell receptor beta chains from one sample in a study of blood T cells in healthy people across ages. Each CDR3 protein is one row after TCRdb ran MiXCR on the 5' RACE reads. The sample has 1.5 million or so distinct CDR3 sequences, less than 45% seen once; the top ten hold roughly 3.7%. Specimen: blood. These receptors were collected from a woman between 18 and 29 years old in good health. CDR3s include the opening cysteine and the closing phenylalanine or tryptophan. Fields, in order: clone size, V gene, J gene, D gene, CDR3 DNA, CDR3 protein. D genes are given only for firm matches. Only part of the rows carry a size: once, few, many, or a class if the clone is expanded.

>few|TRBV4-1|TRBJ1-5|NA
TGCGCCAGCAGCCCCAGGGCAGGAATCGACGATCAGCCCCAGCATTTT
CASSPRAGIDDQPQHF
>NA|TRBV7-2|TRBJ2-7|TRBD2
TGTGCCAGCAGTTCCTTTTGGACAGCCGGGACTAGCGGGAGGGCCCACGAGCAGTACTTC
CASSSFWTAGTSGRAHEQYF
>NA|TRBV6-6|TRBJ2-1|TRBD2
TGTGCCGGACGTAGCGGGAGCTCCTACAATGAGCAGTTCTTC
CAGRSGSSYNEQFF
>NA|TRBV2|TRBJ1-1|TRBD1
TGTGCCAGCAATTCCGAACCCCAGGGGGCTGAAGCTTTCTTT
CASNSEPQGAEAFF
>NA|TRBV12-3/TRBV12-4|TRBJ2-3|NA
TGTGCCAGCTCCGGGGAAGGGGCGATCACAGATACGCAGTATTTT
CASSGEGAITDTQYF
>many|TRBV7-2|TRBJ2-7|NA
TGTGCCAGCAGCTCGACGGTGTTTGCCTACGAGCAGTACTTC
CASSSTVFAYEQYF
>few|TRBV6-5|TRBJ1-2|NA
TGTGCCAGCAGTTACGTTCAGGGTTATGGCTACACCTTC
CASSYVQGYGYTF
>many|TRBV12-3/TRBV12-4|TRBJ2-4|NA
TGTGCCAGCAGTTTTCAGATTATAGCCAAAAACATTCAGTACTTC
CASSFQIIAKNIQYF
>NA|TRBV4-3|TRBJ1-2|NA
TGCGCCAGCAACCAGAGAGGGGGCTATGGCTACACCTTC
CASNQRGGYGYTF
>NA|TRBV10-3|TRBJ2-5|NA
TGTGCCATCAGTGAGGAGTCCCAAGAGACCCAGTACTTC
CAISEESQETQYF
>NA|TRBV4-2|TRBJ2-7|NA
TGTGCCAGCAGCCAAGATTTGGGGCAGGGGATAGTGTACGAGCAGTACTTC
CASSQDLGQGIVYEQYF
>NA|TRBV6-6|TRBJ1-2|TRBD1
TGTGCCAGCACCCCGGGACAGGTGCGTGGCTACACCTTC
CASTPGQVRGYTF
>NA|TRBV5-1|TRBJ1-2|TRBD1
TGCGCCAGCAGCTTGGCCTCGGGACAGGCTGCTGGCTACACCTTC
CASSLASGQAAGYTF
>NA|TRBV7-3|TRBJ2-3|NA
TGTGCCAGCAGCTTAACGAGGGGTGGTCGTTTCAGGGGAGCAGATACGCAGTATTTT
CASSLTRGGRFRGADTQYF
>NA|TRBV10-3|TRBJ2-7|TRBD1
TGTGCCATCAGTGAGCTGCGGACAGGTGCGTACGAGCAGTACTTC
CAISELRTGAYEQYF
>few|TRBV14|TRBJ2-7|NA
TGTGCCAGCAGCCAAGGGTTCTTGACTTCCTACGAGCAGTACTTC
CASSQGFLTSYEQYF
>many|TRBV10-3|TRBJ1-2|NA
TGTGCCATCAGTGGACAGGTCCTTGGGGGCTACACCTTC
CAISGQVLGGYTF
>NA|TRBV7-2|TRBJ2-2|NA
TGTGCCAGCAGCTTAGCCGCCAGTCCCACCGGGGAGCTGTTTTTT
CASSLAASPTGELFF
>NA|TRBV24-1|TRBJ2-7|NA
TGTGCCACCAGTGATCCCGGGGACGAGCAGTACTTC
CATSDPGDEQYF
>many|TRBV7-8|TRBJ2-7|NA
TGTGCCAGCAGCTTTGGGGCCTACTACGAGCAGTACTTC
CASSFGAYYEQYF
>few|TRBV27|TRBJ2-1|TRBD1
TGTGCCAGCAGTCCCACGACAGGGTACAATGAGCAGTTCTTC
CASSPTTGYNEQFF
>few|TRBV6-2/TRBV6-3|TRBJ2-7|NA
TGTGCCAGCAACGGGGGGCTAGCGGATACCTACGAGCAGTACTTC
CASNGGLADTYEQYF
>NA|TRBV3-1|TRBJ2-5|TRBD2
TGTGCCAGCAGCTCCGGACTAAGCGGGAAGGAGCAGTACTTC
CASSSGLSGKEQYF
>NA|TRBV2|TRBJ1-2|NA
TGTGCCAGCAGGGGGGTCGCAGGCCTCAGCTATGGCTACACCTTC
CASRGVAGLSYGYTF
>NA|TRBV25-1|TRBJ2-1|TRBD2
TGTGCCAGCAGTGAAACCCCCTCGGGAGCGGGGGTCTACAATGAGCAGTTCTTC
CASSETPSGAGVYNEQFF
>NA|TRBV9|TRBJ2-3|NA
TGTGCCAGCAGCGACACAGACCCAGCGGATACGCAGTATTTT
CASSDTDPADTQYF
>NA|TRBV11-3|TRBJ2-7|NA
TGTGCCAGCAGCTTAGGACCACAGGGAATCAACGAGCAGTACTTC
CASSLGPQGINEQYF
>NA|TRBV4-3|TRBJ2-7|TRBD1
TGCGCCAGCAGCCTTGAAGACAGGGTGGGAGAGCAGTACTTC
CASSLEDRVGEQYF
>NA|TRBV12-3/TRBV12-4|TRBJ1-6|TRBD1
TGTGCCAGCAGTCCAGGGGGCCTATCCTATAATTCACCCCTCCACTTT
CASSPGGLSYNSPLHF
>NA|TRBV24-1|TRBJ1-5|NA
TGTGCCACCAGTGGTCACGCATCGTCTAGTAATCAGCCCCAGCATTTT
CATSGHASSSNQPQHF
>few|TRBV11-2|TRBJ2-1|TRBD2
TGTGCCAGCAGCCCCTGGACTAGCGGGAACTTCGATGAGCAGTTCTTC
CASSPWTSGNFDEQFF
>many|TRBV7-7|TRBJ2-5|NA
TGTGCTAGCAGTGGGGGGACTCAAGAGACCCAGTACTTC
CASSGGTQETQYF
>NA|TRBV25-1|TRBJ2-3|NA
TGTGCCAGCAGTGTTCCAGGGACAGATACGCAGTATTTT
CASSVPGTDTQYF
>few|TRBV27|TRBJ1-6|NA
TGTGCCAGCAGTCCAATACAGGACCTCAATTCACCCCTCCACTTT
CASSPIQDLNSPLHF
>NA|TRBV28|TRBJ1-5|NA
TGTGCCAGCAGTTTATTCCGCGGGAGAAGGATAGCAATATGGGATCAGCCCCAGCATTTT
CASSLFRGRRIAIWDQPQHF
>few|TRBV6-2/TRBV6-3|TRBJ2-7|NA
TGTGCCAGCAGTCCTGTACGAGGAGGGGGCCGCGAGCAGTACTTC
CASSPVRGGGREQYF
>many|TRBV7-2|TRBJ2-7|TRBD1
TGTGCCAGCAGTCGGGACAGATTCTACGAGCAGTACTTC
CASSRDRFYEQYF
>NA|TRBV5-1|TRBJ1-2|NA
TGCGCCAGCAGCTTGGAGGGGAAGACCTCTGGCTACACCTTC
CASSLEGKTSGYTF
>NA|TRBV4-3|TRBJ2-2|NA
TGCGCCAGCAGCCAAGACGGCAGGTCAACCGGGGAGCTGTTTTTT
CASSQDGRSTGELFF
>NA|TRBV7-9|TRBJ1-5|NA
TGTGTCTGCAGCTCTGGGACCTCTAATGGGCCCCAGCATTTT
CVCSSGTSNGPQHF
>few|TRBV29-1|TRBJ1-6|NA
TGCAGCCCTTTCCGTGGTAATTCACCCCTCCACTTT
CSPFRGNSPLHF
>few|TRBV28|TRBJ1-1|TRBD1
TGTGCCAGCAGCTCAAGGGGGCGCAGGACTGAAGCTTTCTTT
CASSSRGRRTEAFF
>few|TRBV4-1|TRBJ2-7|TRBD1
TGCGCCAGCAGCCATCGGACAGGGGGGGTCTACGAGCAGTACTTC
CASSHRTGGVYEQYF
>NA|TRBV7-9|TRBJ2-7|TRBD2
TGTGCCAGCAGCCCAGCCGGGACTAGCGGGTGTGAGCAGTACTTC
CASSPAGTSGCEQYF
>few|TRBV20-1|TRBJ1-2|TRBD1
TGCAGTGCTAGACCGACAGGGAGCTATGGCTACACCTTC
CSARPTGSYGYTF
>many|TRBV18|TRBJ2-1|TRBD1
TGTGCCAGCTCACCGGACAGGGACAATGAGCAGTTCTTC
CASSPDRDNEQFF
>NA|TRBV7-6|TRBJ2-3|NA
TGTGCCAGCAGCGTACCAGGGGTCACAGATACGCAGTATTTT
CASSVPGVTDTQYF
>few|TRBV27|TRBJ2-5|NA
TGTGCCAGCGGCTATGGAGGACAACAAGAGACCCAGTACTTC
CASGYGGQQETQYF
>NA|TRBV20-1|TRBJ1-2|NA
TGCAGTGCTCGTGGTGGGCCACTTCCTCTCTATGGCTACACCTTC
CSARGGPLPLYGYTF
>many|TRBV18|TRBJ2-1|NA
TGTGCCAGCTCACGAGAATACAATGAGCAGTTCTTC
CASSREYNEQFF